This TCR beta chain was identified in a study of cytomegalovirus exposure and HLA in healthy donors. PCR used 60 Vbeta primers and 13 Jbeta primers. Data came from immunoSEQ multiplex PCR; TCRdb stores just in-frame clones and leaves some out. The sample contains about 110,000 clones, around three quarters of which appear only once. CDR3 length: 12 amino acids. V was shortened by 10 bases and J by 4 bases, with 11 bases between the two germline ends. Germline CDR1 reads MDHEN; CDR2 reads SYDVKM. The V and J genes are TRBV28 and TRBJ1-3; D remains ambiguous. This clonotype was sampled from a woman in her twenties or thirties in good health and CMV-seronegative. Input material: PBMCs. This CDR3 reads CATGVWGNTIYF. The CDR3 region has the DNA TGTGCCACCGGGGTCTGGGGAAACACCATATATTTT.